Shown below are 6 T cell receptor beta chains from a single sample sequenced in a study of CD8 T cells in ankylosing spondylitis. Their antigens remain unidentified. The study's findings and limits: A TCR beta motif of about eight highly homologous variants seemed to mark ankylosing spondylitis blood.

MiXCR, run by TCRdb on the 5' RACE reads, gives a single entry per CDR3 protein. The top ten hold more than 12% of the sample, which has 350,000 or so distinct CDR3 sequences, around 7.6% seen once. Material for sequencing was blood, either unsorted or a sorted T cell fraction (not recorded which). Source of these receptors: a male donor with ankylosing spondylitis.

This chain links TRBV20-1 with TRBJ1-4, with D possibly matching TRBD1 (5 bases). The V end was cut by 1 base, the J end by 1 base, with 16 bases between. CDR3 length equals 17 residues. CDR1 and CDR2 from the germline V gene are DFQATT and SNEGSKA (reference sequence). The CDR3 loop is CSARVGAGMGTNEKLFF. CDR3 sequence (DNA): TGCAGTGCTAGAGTGGGAGCAGGGATGGGAACTAATGAAAAACTGTTTTTT.

This clonotype has more than one count but fewer than ten. The chain carries TRBV29-1 and TRBJ2-1; D is unclear. CDR3 length equals 11 residues. Deletions cut 3 bases from V and 5 bases from J, with 5 bases between. Germline V gives CDR1 SQVTM, CDR2 ANQGSEA. This CDR3 reads CSVDRNNEQFF. In nucleotides, the CDR3 is TGCAGCGTTGACAGAAACAATGAGCAGTTCTTC.

This clonotype was counted only a few times. The rearrangement links TRBV20-1 to TRBJ2-1; 8 nucleotides match TRBD2. Germline loops: CDR1 DFQATT, CDR2 SNEGSKA (reference sequence). The CDR3 is 16 amino acids. V gave up 3 bases and J gave up 0 bases; unmatched junction bases: 7. In DNA, the CDR3 is TGCAGTGCTAGGATACTAGCGGCGAGCTCCTACAATGAGCAGTTCTTC. Its translation is CSARILAASSYNEQFF.

This clonotype has a count of ten or more. This chain joins TRBV25-1 and TRBJ2-1; possible D gene TRBD2, 5 bases. The CDR3 is 14 amino acids. The V gene lost 4 bases and the J gene lost 4 bases, with 11 bases spanning the gap. Germline V CDR1 and CDR2: MGHDK, SYGVNS. The CDR3: CASSGPSSYNEQFF. In DNA form, the CDR3 reads TGTGCCAGCAGTGGCCCTAGCTCTTACAATGAGCAGTTCTTC.

The chain recombines TRBV3-1 with TRBJ2-7, with 9 bases aligning to TRBD1. The CDR3 extends over 16 amino acids. The junction had 10 bases not matched to a gene; V was cut back by 0 bases and J by 7 bases. Germline-derived CDR1 and CDR2 are LGHDT and YNNKEL (reference sequence). The CDR3 loop is CASSQDLGTGSGEQYF. The CDR3, as DNA: TGTGCCAGCAGCCAAGATTTGGGGACAGGGAGTGGAGAGCAGTACTTC.

This clonotype was found a few times. The chain carries TRBV9 and TRBJ2-7, with TRBD1 identical over 9 bases. V shed 5 bases, J shed 8 bases, and the junction held 11 bases outside the gene matches. The CDR3 runs to 14 residues. Germline CDR1 SGDLS, CDR2 YYNGEE. The CDR3 spells CASSAPGQGAKQYF. In DNA, the CDR3 is TGTGCCAGCAGTGCACCGGGACAGGGTGCTAAGCAGTACTTC.